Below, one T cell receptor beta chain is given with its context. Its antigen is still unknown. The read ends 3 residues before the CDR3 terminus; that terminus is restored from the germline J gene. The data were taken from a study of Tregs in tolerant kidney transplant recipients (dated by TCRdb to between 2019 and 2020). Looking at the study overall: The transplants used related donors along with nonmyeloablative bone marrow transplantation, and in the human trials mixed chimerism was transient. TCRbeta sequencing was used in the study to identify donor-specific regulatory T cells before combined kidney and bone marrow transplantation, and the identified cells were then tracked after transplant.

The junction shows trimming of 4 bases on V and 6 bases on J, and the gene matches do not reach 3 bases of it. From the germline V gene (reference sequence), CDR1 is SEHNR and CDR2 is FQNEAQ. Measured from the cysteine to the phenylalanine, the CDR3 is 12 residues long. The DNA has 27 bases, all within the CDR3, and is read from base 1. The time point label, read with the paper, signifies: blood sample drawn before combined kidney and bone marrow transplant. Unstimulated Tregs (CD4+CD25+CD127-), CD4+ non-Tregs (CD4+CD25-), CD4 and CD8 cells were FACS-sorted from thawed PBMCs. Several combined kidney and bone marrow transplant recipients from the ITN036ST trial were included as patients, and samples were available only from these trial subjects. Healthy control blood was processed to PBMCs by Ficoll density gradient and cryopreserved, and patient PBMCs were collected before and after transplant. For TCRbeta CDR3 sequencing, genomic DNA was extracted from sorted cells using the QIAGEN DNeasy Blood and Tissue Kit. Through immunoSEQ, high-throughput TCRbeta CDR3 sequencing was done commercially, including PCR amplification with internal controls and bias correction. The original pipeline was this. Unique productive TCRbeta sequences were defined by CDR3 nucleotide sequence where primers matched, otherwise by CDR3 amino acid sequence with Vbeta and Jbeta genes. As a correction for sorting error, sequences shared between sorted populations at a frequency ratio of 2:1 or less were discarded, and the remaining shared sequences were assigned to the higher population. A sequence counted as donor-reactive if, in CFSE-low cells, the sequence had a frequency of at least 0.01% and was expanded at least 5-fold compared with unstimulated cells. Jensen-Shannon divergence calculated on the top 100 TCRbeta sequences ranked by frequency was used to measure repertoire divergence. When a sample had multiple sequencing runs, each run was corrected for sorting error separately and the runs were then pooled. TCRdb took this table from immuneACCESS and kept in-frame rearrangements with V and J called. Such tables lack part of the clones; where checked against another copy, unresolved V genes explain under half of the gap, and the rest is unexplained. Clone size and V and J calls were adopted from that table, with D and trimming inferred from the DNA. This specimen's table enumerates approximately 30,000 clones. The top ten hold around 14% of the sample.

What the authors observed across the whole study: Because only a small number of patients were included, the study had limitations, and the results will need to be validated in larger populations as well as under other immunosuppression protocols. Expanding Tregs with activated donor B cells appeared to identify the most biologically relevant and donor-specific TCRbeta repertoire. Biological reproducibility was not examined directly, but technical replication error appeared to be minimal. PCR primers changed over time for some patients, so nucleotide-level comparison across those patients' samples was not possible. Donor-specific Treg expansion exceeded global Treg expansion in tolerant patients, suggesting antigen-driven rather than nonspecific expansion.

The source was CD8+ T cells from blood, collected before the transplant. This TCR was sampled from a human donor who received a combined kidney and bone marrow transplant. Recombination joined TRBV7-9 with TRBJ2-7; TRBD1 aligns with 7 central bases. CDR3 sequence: CASSWDSLEQYF. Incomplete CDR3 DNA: TGTGCCAGCAGCTGGGACAGTCTCGAG.